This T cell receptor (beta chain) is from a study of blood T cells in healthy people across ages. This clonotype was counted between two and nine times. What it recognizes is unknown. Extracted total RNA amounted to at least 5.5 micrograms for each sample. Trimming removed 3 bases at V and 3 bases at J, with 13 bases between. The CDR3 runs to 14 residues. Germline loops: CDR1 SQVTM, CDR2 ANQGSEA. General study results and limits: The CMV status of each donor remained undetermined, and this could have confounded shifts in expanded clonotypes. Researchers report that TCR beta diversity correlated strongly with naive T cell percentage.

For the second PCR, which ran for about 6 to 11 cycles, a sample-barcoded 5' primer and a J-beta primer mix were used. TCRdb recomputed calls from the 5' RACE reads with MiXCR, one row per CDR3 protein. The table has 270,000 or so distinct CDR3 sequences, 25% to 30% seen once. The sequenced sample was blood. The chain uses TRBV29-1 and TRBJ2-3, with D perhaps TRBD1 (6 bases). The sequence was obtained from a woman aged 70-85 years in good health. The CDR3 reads CSVDDGRGTDTQYF. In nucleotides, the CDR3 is TGCAGCGTTGACGACGGCAGGGGAACAGATACGCAGTATTTT.